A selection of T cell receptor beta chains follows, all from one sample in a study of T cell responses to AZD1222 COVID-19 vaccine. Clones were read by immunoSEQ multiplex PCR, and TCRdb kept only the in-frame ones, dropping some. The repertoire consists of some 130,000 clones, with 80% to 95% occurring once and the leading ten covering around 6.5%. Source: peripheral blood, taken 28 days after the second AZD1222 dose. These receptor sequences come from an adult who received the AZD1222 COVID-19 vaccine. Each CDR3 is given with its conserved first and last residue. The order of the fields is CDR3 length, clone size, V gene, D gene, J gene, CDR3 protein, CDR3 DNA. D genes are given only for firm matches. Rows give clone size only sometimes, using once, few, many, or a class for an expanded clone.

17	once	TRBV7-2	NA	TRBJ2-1	CASSFYTSGTQYNEQFF	TGTGCCAGCAGCTTCTATACCTCCGGGACTCAGTACAATGAGCAGTTCTTC
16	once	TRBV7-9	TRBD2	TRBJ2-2	CATRRTSPLATGELFF	TGTGCCACGCGCCGGACTAGTCCGTTGGCCACCGGGGAGCTGTTTTTT
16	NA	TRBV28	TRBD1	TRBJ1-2	CASSLPQGRGQEGYTF	TGTGCCAGCAGTTTACCCCAGGGCAGGGGGCAGGAAGGCTACACCTTC
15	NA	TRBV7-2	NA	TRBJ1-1	CASSPLVLRGPEAFF	TGTGCCAGCAGCCCCCTGGTATTAAGAGGGCCCGAAGCTTTCTTT
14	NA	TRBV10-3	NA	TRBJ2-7	CAISESQINYEQYF	TGTGCCATCAGTGAGTCGCAGATTAACTACGAGCAGTACTTC
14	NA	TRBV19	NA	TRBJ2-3	CASSLRGSTDTQYF	TGTGCCAGTAGTCTCCGGGGGAGCACAGATACGCAGTATTTT
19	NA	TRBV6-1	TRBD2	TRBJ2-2	CASSGKTSGGASLLTWLFF	TGTGCCAGCAGTGGGAAGACTAGCGGGGGGGCGTCGCTCTTAACTTGGCTGTTTTTT
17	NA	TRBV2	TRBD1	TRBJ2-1	CASSTEDRGFSYNEQFF	TGTGCCAGCAGTACCGAGGACAGGGGTTTTTCCTACAATGAGCAGTTCTTC
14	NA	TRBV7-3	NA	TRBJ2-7	CASSLQGTLDEQYF	TGTGCCAGCAGCCTACAGGGTACCTTGGACGAGCAGTACTTC
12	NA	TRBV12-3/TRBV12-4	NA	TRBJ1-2	CASSGGRFGYTF	TGTGCCAGCAGTGGGGGCCGGTTTGGCTACACCTTC
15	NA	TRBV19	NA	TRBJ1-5	CASSIKKSSNQPQHF	TGTGCCAGTAGCATAAAGAAGAGTAGCAATCAGCCCCAGCATTTT
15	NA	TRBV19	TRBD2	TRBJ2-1	CASTASGGAYNEQFF	TGTGCCAGTACCGCTAGCGGGGGCGCCTACAATGAGCAGTTCTTC
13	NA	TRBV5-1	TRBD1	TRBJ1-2	CASSLRQGDGYTF	TGCGCCAGCAGCCTCCGACAGGGGGATGGCTACACCTTC
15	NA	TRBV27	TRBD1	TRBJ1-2	CASSSAGGIRYGYTF	TGTGCCAGCAGTTCGGCAGGGGGCATAAGATATGGCTACACCTTC
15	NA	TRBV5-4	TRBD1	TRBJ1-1	CASSTGGFFNTEAFF	TGTGCCAGCAGCACAGGGGGGTTTTTCAACACTGAAGCTTTCTTT
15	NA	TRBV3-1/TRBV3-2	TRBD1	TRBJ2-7	CASSQAHRTGDEQYF	TGTGCCAGCAGCCAAGCCCATAGGACAGGGGACGAGCAGTACTTC
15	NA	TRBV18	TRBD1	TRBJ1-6	CASSSSVQGDSPLHF	TGTGCCAGCTCGAGTAGTGTCCAGGGGGATTCACCCCTCCACTTT
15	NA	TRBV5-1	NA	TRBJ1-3	CASSLGRLTGNTIYF	TGCGCCAGCAGCTTGGGACGGCTAACTGGAAACACCATATATTTT
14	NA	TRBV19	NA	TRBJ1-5	CASSPPSTNQPQHF	TGTGCCAGTAGCCCCCCCAGCACCAATCAGCCCCAGCATTTT
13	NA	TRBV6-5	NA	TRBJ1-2	CASSYDGVGGYTF	TGTGCCAGCAGTTACGACGGGGTCGGTGGCTACACCTTC
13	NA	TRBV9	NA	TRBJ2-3	CASSVDPPDTQYF	TGTGCCAGCAGCGTAGATCCCCCAGATACGCAGTATTTT
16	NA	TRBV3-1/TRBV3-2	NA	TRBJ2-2	CASSQGLARDTGELFF	TGTGCCAGCAGCCAAGGGCTAGCTAGGGACACCGGGGAGCTGTTTTTT
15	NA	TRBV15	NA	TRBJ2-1	CATSVMGSSYNEQFF	TGTGCCACCAGCGTGATGGGGAGCTCCTACAATGAGCAGTTCTTC
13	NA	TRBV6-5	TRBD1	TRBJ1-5	CASTRQGEQPQHF	TGTGCCAGCACCCGACAGGGGGAACAGCCCCAGCATTTT
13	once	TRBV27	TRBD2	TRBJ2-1	CASSLLAGPEQFF	TGTGCCAGCAGTTTACTAGCGGGGCCTGAGCAGTTCTTC
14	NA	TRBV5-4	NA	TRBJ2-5	CASSLEEFQETQYF	TGTGCCAGCAGCTTGGAGGAGTTTCAAGAGACCCAGTACTTC
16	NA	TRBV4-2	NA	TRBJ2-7	CASSQEVGLTTYEQYF	TGTGCCAGCAGCCAAGAGGTCGGACTTACGACCTACGAGCAGTACTTC
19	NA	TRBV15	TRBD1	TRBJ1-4	CAPLKAAGQVPRGNEKLFF	TGTGCCCCGTTAAAGGCAGCCGGACAGGTCCCCCGGGGAAATGAAAAACTGTTTTTT